Listed here is a single T cell receptor beta chain. It has no known antigen specificity. Nothing much larger sits one base from this clone, and base qualities are not available. This sample is part of a study of control samples from healthy donors and cancer patients (dated by TCRdb to 2020 to 2022). The protocol used for the library was the immunoSEQ multiplex PCR assay. The table was pulled from immuneACCESS by TCRdb, which kept in-frame rearrangements only. Such tables lose some clones; where checked, under half of the loss comes from unresolved V genes, and the rest has no known cause. The sample table lists about 140,000 clones, more than 90% of them with a count of one. Clones ranked in the top ten supply about 11% of the sample. CDR1 and CDR2 are read off the germline V gene as SGHTA and FQGNSA. Trimming takes 1 base from V and 8 bases from J, and the germline ends sit 11 bases apart. From the cysteine up to the phenylalanine, the CDR3 has a length of 13 residues. Of the read, only the CDR3 DNA is kept; its 39 bases are in frame from base 1.

The clonotype comes from a man under 40 in good health. The material sequenced was blood. The V and J genes are TRBV7-2 and TRBJ1-2, with the D gene call left open. CDR3 protein: CASSLDRFRGYTF. The DNA is TGTGCCAGCAGCTTAGATAGGTTTCGGGGCTACACCTTC.